The table lists the clone carrying this TCR beta chain with a few counts. Extracted RNA was reverse transcribed, and the resulting cDNA served as sequencing template. The repertoire was sequenced with immunoSEQ multiplex PCR; TCRdb's copy has only in-frame clones and lacks some. Among roughly 150,000 clones listed, about 60% were seen once. CDR3 size: 15 residues. CDR1 is SEHNR, CDR2 FQNEAQ, per germline (reference sequence). The ends lost 5 bases at V and 7 bases at J; junction bases unmatched: 14. The sample originates from a study of CD8+ T cells in alopecia areata. Across the whole study: The study gave treated patients oral tofacitinib at 5 to 10 mg twice daily.

The sequence derives from a human donor with alopecia areata. Sequencing used CD4+ T cells sorted from blood, obtained at week 0. This chain connects TRBV7-9 to TRBJ2-7; 7 bases fit TRBD1. The CDR3 DNA sequence: TGTGCCAGCAGCCCAGGGGCAGGGGGTGGCCGTGAGCAGTACTTC. Protein sequence: CASSPGAGGGREQYF.